This TCR beta chain is drawn from a study of shared clonotypes between healthy human individuals. General observations from the study: In contrast to clonotypes shared by all four donors, non-shared clonotypes had lower generation probabilities.

About this clone: What it binds is unknown.

CDR1 SGHTA and CDR2 FQGNSA come from the germline V gene. Trimming removed 1 base from V and 0 bases from J, with 10 bases in between. This CDR3 comprises 15 residues. Clones were read by immunoSEQ multiplex PCR, and TCRdb kept only the in-frame ones, dropping some. This sample yields a few million clones, of which around nine tenths are seen a single time; over 0.12% belongs to the top ten. The clonotype originates from a man in his late teens or twenties in good health. The chain recombines TRBV7-2 with TRBJ2-7; tentatively, D is TRBD2 (5 bases). Sequencing was done on a sample of naive CD4+ T cells sorted from blood. The subset is: CD45RA+ positively selected. CDR3 coding DNA: TGTGCCAGCAGCTTAGGTAGCGTCGTCTCCTACGAGCAGTACTTC. Protein: CASSLGSVVSYEQYF.